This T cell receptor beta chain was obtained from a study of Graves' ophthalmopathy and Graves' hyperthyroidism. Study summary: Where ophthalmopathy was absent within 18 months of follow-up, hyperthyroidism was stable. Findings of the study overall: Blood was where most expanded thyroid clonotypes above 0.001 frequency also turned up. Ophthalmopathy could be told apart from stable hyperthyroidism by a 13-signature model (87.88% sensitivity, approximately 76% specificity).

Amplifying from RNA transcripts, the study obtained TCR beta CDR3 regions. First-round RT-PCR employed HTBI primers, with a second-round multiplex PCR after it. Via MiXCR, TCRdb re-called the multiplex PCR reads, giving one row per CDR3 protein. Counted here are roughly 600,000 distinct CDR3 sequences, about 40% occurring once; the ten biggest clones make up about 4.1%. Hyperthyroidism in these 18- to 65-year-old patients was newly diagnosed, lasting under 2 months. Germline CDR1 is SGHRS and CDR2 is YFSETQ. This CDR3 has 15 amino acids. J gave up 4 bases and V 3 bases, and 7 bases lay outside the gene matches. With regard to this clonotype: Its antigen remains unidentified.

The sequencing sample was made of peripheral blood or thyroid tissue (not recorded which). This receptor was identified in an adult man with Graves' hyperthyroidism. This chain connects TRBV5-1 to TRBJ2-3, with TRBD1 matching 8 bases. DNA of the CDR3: TGCGCCAGCAGCTCGGGACAGGACAGTCCAGATACGCAGTATTTT. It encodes CASSSGQDSPDTQYF.